These T cell receptor beta chains were read from a single sample in a study of blood T cell repertoires in COVID-19. Repertoires were generated with immunoSEQ multiplex PCR, while TCRdb's copy carries only in-frame clones and drops some. The sample holds hundreds of thousands of clones; 85% to 90% are singletons and the top ten take approximately 2.8%. Sequencing used PBMCs or T cells enriched from blood (not recorded which). These receptors originate from a woman between 50 and 59 years old in a cohort exposed to, infected with or recovered from COVID-19 (not recorded which). The CDR3 runs from the conserved cysteine through the conserved F or W. Fields, in order: D gene, J gene, V gene, clone size, CDR3 DNA, CDR3 protein. A D gene is named only where the DNA matches it firmly. Only some rows state a clone size, as once, few, many or a class for expanded clones.

TRBD1 TRBJ2-7 TRBV7-7 NA TGTGCTAGCAGCCCCGGGACAGGGACCTACGAGCAGTACTTC CASSPGTGTYEQYF
NA TRBJ1-2 TRBV19 once TGTGCCAGTAGTACCAGGGATGGTTTTTATGGCTACACCTTC CASSTRDGFYGYTF
NA TRBJ1-1 TRBV5-5 NA TGTGCCAGCAGCAAACGGGACACAGCAAACACTGAAGCTTTCTTT CASSKRDTANTEAFF
NA TRBJ2-3 TRBV4-1 once TGCGCCAGCAGCCTCAACACAGATACGCAGTATTTT CASSLNTDTQYF
NA TRBJ1-5 TRBV2 NA TGTGCCAGCAGTGAACGGACATTTAATCAGCCCCAGCATTTT CASSERTFNQPQHF
TRBD1 TRBJ2-4 TRBV5-1 NA TGCGCCAGCAGCCACGGGACAGGGATAGCCAAAAACATTCAGTACTTC CASSHGTGIAKNIQYF
TRBD1 TRBJ2-5 TRBV18 NA TGTGCCAGCTCACGACAGGGGACCCAAGAGACCCAGTACTTC CASSRQGTQETQYF
NA TRBJ2-1 TRBV12-5 NA TGTGCTAGTGGTCTCCCCCTTGGCACCTTCTCCTACAATGAGCAGTTCTTC CASGLPLGTFSYNEQFF
NA TRBJ1-4 TRBV6-5 NA TGTGCCAGCAGGAGGACGGGGGTTGAAAAACTGTTTTTT CASRRTGVEKLFF
TRBD1 TRBJ1-5 TRBV9 few TGTGCCAGCAGCCCGGGGACAGGGGCTAGCAATCAGCCCCAGCATTTT CASSPGTGASNQPQHF
NA TRBJ2-7 TRBV5-1 NA TGCGCCAGCAGCTTGACGGGACATACCTACGAGCAGTACTTC CASSLTGHTYEQYF
NA TRBJ2-3 TRBV18 NA TGTGCCAGCTCACTTGCGGGTACAGATACGCAGTATTTT CASSLAGTDTQYF
TRBD1 TRBJ1-3 TRBV7-2 NA TGTGCCAGCAGCTTTAAAACAGGGGGCGTCTCTGGAAACACCATATATTTT CASSFKTGGVSGNTIYF
TRBD2 TRBJ2-3 TRBV7-9 NA TGTGCCAGTTCTATAGCGGGAACAGATACGCAGTATTTT CASSIAGTDTQYF
TRBD1 TRBJ2-1 TRBV19 once TGTGCCAGTACTCCTCGGACAGGTTCCTACAATGAGCAGTTCTTC CASTPRTGSYNEQFF
TRBD1 TRBJ2-4 TRBV19 NA TGTGCCACCCAGGACAGGGGGGACAAAAACATTCAGTACTTC CATQDRGDKNIQYF
TRBD2 TRBJ2-3 TRBV18 NA TGTGCCAGCTCACCCCCGCGGGGGGGCGTAGATACGCAGTATTTT CASSPPRGGVDTQYF
NA TRBJ1-1 TRBV5-1 NA TGCGCCAGCAGCTTGGTTGGAAGGGGGGAAGCTTTCTTT CASSLVGRGEAFF
TRBD1 TRBJ2-3 TRBV10-1 NA TGCGCCAGCAGCCGGGACAGGGGAGGGGATACGCAGTATTTT CASSRDRGGDTQYF
TRBD1 TRBJ2-1 TRBV4-2 NA TGTGCCAGCAGCCCCCGGGACAGGGGACCTTCCTACAATGAGCAGTTCTTC CASSPRDRGPSYNEQFF
NA TRBJ2-3 TRBV15 NA TGTGCCACCAGCACCCGGGACTCGCTTCCAGATACGCAGTATTTT CATSTRDSLPDTQYF
NA TRBJ1-2 TRBV19 NA TGTGCCAGTAGTGACGGGGGTAGTAACTATGGCTACACCTTC CASSDGGSNYGYTF
TRBD2 TRBJ2-5 TRBV6-2/TRBV6-3 NA TGTGCCAGCAGTTACCCCGGGGAGCGGGGTTGGGAGACCCAGTACTTC CASSYPGERGWETQYF
NA TRBJ1-2 TRBV6-2/TRBV6-3 few TGTGCCAGCAGCTTACAGACATTCTATGGCTACACCTTC CASSLQTFYGYTF
NA TRBJ1-2 TRBV9 NA TGTGCCAGCTCGGGCGGGGGGGCTAACTATGGCTACACCTTC CASSGGGANYGYTF
NA TRBJ1-5 TRBV9 NA TGTGCCAGCAGCGTAGGGGGGGTCAATCAGCCCCAGCATTTT CASSVGGVNQPQHF
TRBD1 TRBJ2-7 TRBV7-3 NA TGTGCCAGCAGCAGAGACAGGGGCTACGAGCAGTACTTC CASSRDRGYEQYF
NA TRBJ1-5 TRBV7-2 few TGTGCCAGCAGCAGACAGCGCAATCAGCCCCAGCATTTT CASSRQRNQPQHF
TRBD1 TRBJ1-6 TRBV2 NA TGTGCCAGCAGGCGGGGGACAGGACTCACCTCCTATAATTCACCCCTCCACTTT CASRRGTGLTSYNSPLHF
NA TRBJ1-6 TRBV11-1 NA TGTGCCAGCAGCTCCGACTGGACGGGAACCCTCCACTTT CASSSDWTGTLHF
NA TRBJ2-3 TRBV9 NA TGTGCCAGCAGCCCCCCACCCTATTCTAGCACAGATACGCAGTATTTT CASSPPPYSSTDTQYF
TRBD1 TRBJ2-3 TRBV5-8 NA TGTGCCAGCAGCACCCGGGACAGGGGTTTTAGCACAGATACGCAGTATTTT CASSTRDRGFSTDTQYF
TRBD2 TRBJ2-3 TRBV9 once TGTGCCAGCACCGCCGCGGGGGGGCAGGGAGATACGCAGTATTTT CASTAAGGQGDTQYF
NA TRBJ2-7 TRBV12-5 NA TGTGCTAGTGGTCCCCACCTTTTGACAGGTCGGGATGAGCAGTACTTC CASGPHLLTGRDEQYF
NA TRBJ1-5 TRBV11-2 NA TGTGCCAGCAGCCCCAGCGGAGGACCCAATCAGCCCCAGCATTTT CASSPSGGPNQPQHF
NA TRBJ2-1 TRBV11-2 NA TGTGCCAGCAGCGGCCAAGTGGAGCCTCGGGGTTATGAGCAGTTCTTC CASSGQVEPRGYEQFF
NA TRBJ2-5 TRBV23-1 NA TGCGCCAGCAGTCTCCCGACGACAAGGTCCGAAGAGACCCAGTACTTC CASSLPTTRSEETQYF
NA TRBJ1-5 TRBV5-5 NA TGTGCCAGCAGCTTGGTCCCTAATCAGCCCCAGCATTTT CASSLVPNQPQHF
NA TRBJ2-5 TRBV6-5 once TGTGCCAGCAGTACATTGGGGGGACAAGAGACCCAGTACTTC CASSTLGGQETQYF
NA TRBJ2-5 TRBV30 NA TGTGCCTACGCGACATGGGCAGGGGAAGAGACCCAGTACTTC CAYATWAGEETQYF
NA TRBJ1-1 TRBV5-4 NA TGTGCCAGCACCCGGGAAGGGGGATACACTGAAGCTTTCTTT CASTREGGYTEAFF
TRBD2 TRBJ2-2 TRBV9 NA TGTGCCAGCAGCGGACAACTAGCGGGGGGGCCCACTTCCGTAGGTAACGGGGAGCTGTTTTTT CASSGQLAGGPTSVGNGELFF
NA TRBJ1-1 TRBV20-1 NA TGCAGTGCTTCTGGTGGAGGGAGAGCTTTCTTT CSASGGGRAFF
TRBD1 TRBJ1-1 TRBV9 NA TGTGCCAGCAGCGCCGTGTCCCGGGACAGGGCCGGGTTTAACACTGAAGCTTTCTTT CASSAVSRDRAGFNTEAFF
NA TRBJ2-7 TRBV19 NA TGTGCCAGTAGTACGGCGGCGGTTGTATACGAGCAGTACTTC CASSTAAVVYEQYF
NA TRBJ1-6 TRBV12-3/TRBV12-4 few TGTGCCAGCAGTTGGGGCAGTAATTCACCCCTCCACTTT CASSWGSNSPLHF
TRBD2 TRBJ2-5 TRBV5-6 NA TGTGCCAGCAGCTTGGTGGCTAGCGGGCCGAAGACCTACTTC CASSLVASGPKTYF
TRBD1 TRBJ1-6 TRBV10-3 once TGTGCCATCAGTGAGCTGAGGGGGCTATCCTATAATTCACCCCTCCACTTT CAISELRGLSYNSPLHF
TRBD2 TRBJ2-7 TRBV4-1 NA TGCGCCAGCAGCCAGCGGGAGGTATTGGAGCAGTACTTC CASSQREVLEQYF
TRBD1 TRBJ1-1 TRBV25-1 NA TGTGCCAGCAGTCCCGCTGACAGGGTCACTGAAGCTTTCTTT CASSPADRVTEAFF
TRBD1 TRBJ1-4 TRBV9 NA TGTGCCAGCACCGTGACAGGGGCAACTAATGAAAAACTGTTTTTT CASTVTGATNEKLFF